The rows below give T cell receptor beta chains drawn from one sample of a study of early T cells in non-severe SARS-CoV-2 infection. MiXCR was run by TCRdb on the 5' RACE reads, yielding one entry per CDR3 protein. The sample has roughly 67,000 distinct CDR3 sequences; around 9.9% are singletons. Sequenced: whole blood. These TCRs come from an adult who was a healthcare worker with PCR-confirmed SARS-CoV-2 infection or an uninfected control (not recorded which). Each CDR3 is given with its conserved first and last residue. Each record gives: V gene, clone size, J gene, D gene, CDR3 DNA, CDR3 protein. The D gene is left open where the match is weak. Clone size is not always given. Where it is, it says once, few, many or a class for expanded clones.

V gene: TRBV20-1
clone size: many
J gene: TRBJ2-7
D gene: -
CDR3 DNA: TGCAGTGCCTTTCAGACCTCCCCGCACGAGCAGTACTTC
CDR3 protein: CSAFQTSPHEQYF

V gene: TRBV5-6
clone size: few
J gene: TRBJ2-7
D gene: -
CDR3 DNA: TGTGCCAGCAGCAAGGAGGTTCGGGCGCCCTCTTACGAGCAGTACTTC
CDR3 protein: CASSKEVRAPSYEQYF

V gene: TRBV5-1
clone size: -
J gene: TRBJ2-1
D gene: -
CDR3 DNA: TGCGCCAGCAGCATACGGACCGGTGCAGATGAGCAGTTCTTC
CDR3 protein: CASSIRTGADEQFF

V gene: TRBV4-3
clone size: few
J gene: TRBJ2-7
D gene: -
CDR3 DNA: TGCGCCAGCAGCCAAGCGGCGGGCTCCTACGAGCAGTACTTC
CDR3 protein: CASSQAAGSYEQYF

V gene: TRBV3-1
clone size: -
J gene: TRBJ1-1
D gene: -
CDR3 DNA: TGTGCCAGCAGCCAAGCTAGGGCCGCTGAAGCTTTCTTT
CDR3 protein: CASSQARAAEAFF

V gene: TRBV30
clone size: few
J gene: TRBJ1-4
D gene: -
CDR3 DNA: TGTGCCTGGAGTGTTCGCGCAACTAATGAAAAACTGTTTTTT
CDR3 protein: CAWSVRATNEKLFF

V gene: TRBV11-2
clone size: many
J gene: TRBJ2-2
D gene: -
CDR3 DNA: TGTGCCAGCTCCCCTACCGGGGAGCTGTTTTTT
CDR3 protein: CASSPTGELFF

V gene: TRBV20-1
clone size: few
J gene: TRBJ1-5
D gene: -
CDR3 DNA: TGCAGTGCTAGCAGGACGGAAGCCTTTGGGCCCCAGCATTTT
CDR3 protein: CSASRTEAFGPQHF

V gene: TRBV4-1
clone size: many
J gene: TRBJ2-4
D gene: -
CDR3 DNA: TGCGCCAGCAGCCAAGGGACAGCTCTAGCCAAAAACATTCAGTACTTC
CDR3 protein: CASSQGTALAKNIQYF

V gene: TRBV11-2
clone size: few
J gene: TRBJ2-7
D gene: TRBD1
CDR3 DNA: TGTGCCAGCAGCTCTCTACAGGGGCGCTCCTACGAGCAGTACTTC
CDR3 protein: CASSSLQGRSYEQYF

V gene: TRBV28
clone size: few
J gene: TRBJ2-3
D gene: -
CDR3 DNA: TGTGCCAGCAGCGGGGGTGATAAGGGCACAGATACGCAGTATTTT
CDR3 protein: CASSGGDKGTDTQYF

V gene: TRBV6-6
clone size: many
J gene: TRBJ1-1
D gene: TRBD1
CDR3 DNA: TGTGCCAGCAGTTACCCCGGACAGGGGGGCACTGAAGCTTTCTTT
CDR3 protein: CASSYPGQGGTEAFF

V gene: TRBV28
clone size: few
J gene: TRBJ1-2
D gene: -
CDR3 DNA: TGTGCCAGCAGTTTATATACAGACAAGTATGGCTACACCTTC
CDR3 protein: CASSLYTDKYGYTF

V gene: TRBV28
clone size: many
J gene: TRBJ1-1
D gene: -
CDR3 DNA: TGTGCCAGCAGTTCCTCGGGAAGCGGTGAAGCTTTCTTT
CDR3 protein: CASSSSGSGEAFF

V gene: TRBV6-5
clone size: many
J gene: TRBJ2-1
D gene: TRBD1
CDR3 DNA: TGTGCCAGCAGTTACATTTTTGTCAGGGGGCCAAATGAGCAGTTCTTC
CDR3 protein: CASSYIFVRGPNEQFF

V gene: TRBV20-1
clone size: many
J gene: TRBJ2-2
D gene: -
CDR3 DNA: TGCAGTGCCACTACTTCTGACCCAGGCGACACCGGGGAGCTGTTTTTT
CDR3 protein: CSATTSDPGDTGELFF

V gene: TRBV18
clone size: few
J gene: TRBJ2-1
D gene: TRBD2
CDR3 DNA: TGTGCCAGCTCATCGACTAGCGGGGGTCCCAATGAGCAGTTCTTC
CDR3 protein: CASSSTSGGPNEQFF

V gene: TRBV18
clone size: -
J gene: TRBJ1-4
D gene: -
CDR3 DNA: TGTGCCAGCTCACCCCGGGACGGTGCAACTAATGAAAAACTGTTTTTT
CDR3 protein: CASSPRDGATNEKLFF

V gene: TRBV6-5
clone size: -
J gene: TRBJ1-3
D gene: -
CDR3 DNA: TGTGCCAGCTCCTTCAACAGGGCCTCTGGCTCTGGAAACACCATATATTTT
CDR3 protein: CASSFNRASGSGNTIYF

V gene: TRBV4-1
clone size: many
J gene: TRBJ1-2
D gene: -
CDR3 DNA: TGCGCCAGCAGCCAAGATACCAGAAAGTATGGCTACACCTTC
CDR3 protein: CASSQDTRKYGYTF

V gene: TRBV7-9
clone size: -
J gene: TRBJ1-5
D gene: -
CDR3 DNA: TGTGCCAGCAGCTTAGGATCCGGCAGGTCCAATCAGCCCCAGCATTTT
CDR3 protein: CASSLGSGRSNQPQHF

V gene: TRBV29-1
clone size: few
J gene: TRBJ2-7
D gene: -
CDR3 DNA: TGCAGCGTTGAGACGGGAGAAGGCTCCTACGAGCAGTACTTC
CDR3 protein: CSVETGEGSYEQYF

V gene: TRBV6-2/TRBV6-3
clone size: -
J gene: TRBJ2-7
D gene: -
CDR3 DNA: TGTGCCAGCAAATCCGGAATAGGGAGCGAGTACTTC
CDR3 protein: CASKSGIGSEYF

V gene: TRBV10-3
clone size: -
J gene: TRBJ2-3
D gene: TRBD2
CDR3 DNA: TGTGCCATCAGAGAGACGGGAGGGACAGATACGCAGTATTTT
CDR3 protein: CAIRETGGTDTQYF

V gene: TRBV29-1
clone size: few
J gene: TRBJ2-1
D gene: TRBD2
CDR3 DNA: TGCAGCGTCGCGAACACGGGCGGGGGGCGGAATGAGCAGTTCTTC
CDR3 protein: CSVANTGGGRNEQFF

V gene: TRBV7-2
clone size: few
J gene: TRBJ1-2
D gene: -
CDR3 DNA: TGTGCCAGCAGCTTAGACACAGGGCCGAACTATGGCTACACCTTC
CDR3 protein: CASSLDTGPNYGYTF

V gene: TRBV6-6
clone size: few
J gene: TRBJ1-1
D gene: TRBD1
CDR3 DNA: TGTGCCAGCAGGCGACTGACAGGGAGTGAAGCTTTCTTT
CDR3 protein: CASRRLTGSEAFF

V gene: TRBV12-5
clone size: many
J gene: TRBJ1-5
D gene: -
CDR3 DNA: TGTGCTAGTGGTTTGTCGAGTAAGCCCCAGCATTTT
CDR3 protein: CASGLSSKPQHF

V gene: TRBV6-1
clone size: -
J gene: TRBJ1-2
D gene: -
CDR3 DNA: TGTGCCAGCAGTGATGGGGGCGGCTATGGCTACACCTTC
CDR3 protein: CASSDGGGYGYTF

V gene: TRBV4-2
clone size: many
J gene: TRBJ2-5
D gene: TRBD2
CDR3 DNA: TGTGCCAGCAGCCAGGGGACTAGCGGGGACAAAGAGACCCAGTACTTC
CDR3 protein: CASSQGTSGDKETQYF

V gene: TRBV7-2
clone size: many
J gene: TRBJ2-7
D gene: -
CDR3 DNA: TGTGCCAGCAGCTCCCATAGGAGCTCCGAGCAGTACTTC
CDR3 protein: CASSSHRSSEQYF

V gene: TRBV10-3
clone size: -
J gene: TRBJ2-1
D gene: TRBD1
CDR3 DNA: TGTGCCATCCAAACAGGGGTCTCGAGGGATGAGCAGTTCTTC
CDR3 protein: CAIQTGVSRDEQFF

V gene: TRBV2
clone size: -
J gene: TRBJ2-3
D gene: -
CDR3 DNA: TGTGCCAGCAGTGGGGGTAGTCGTCCAGATACGCAGTATTTT
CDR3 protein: CASSGGSRPDTQYF

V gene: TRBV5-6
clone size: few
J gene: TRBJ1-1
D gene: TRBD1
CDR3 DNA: TGTGCCACGACAGGGGGCTTGAACACTGAAGCTTTCTTT
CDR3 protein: CATTGGLNTEAFF

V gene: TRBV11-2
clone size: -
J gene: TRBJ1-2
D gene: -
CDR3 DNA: TGTGCCAGCATGAGCGGCAACTATGGCTACACCTTC
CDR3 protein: CASMSGNYGYTF

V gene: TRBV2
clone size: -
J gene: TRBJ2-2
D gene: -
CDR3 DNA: TGTGCCAGCAGTGGGAAGAGCGGGTTTAACACCGGGGAGCTGTTTTTT
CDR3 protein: CASSGKSGFNTGELFF

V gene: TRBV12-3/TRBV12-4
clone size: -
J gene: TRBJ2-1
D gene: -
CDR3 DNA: TGTGCCAGCAGTTTAGGTCTAGCGCTTTACAATGAGCAGTTCTTC
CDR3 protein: CASSLGLALYNEQFF

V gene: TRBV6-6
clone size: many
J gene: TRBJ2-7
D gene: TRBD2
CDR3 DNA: TGTGCCAGCAGCGTCCACCCGGGACTAGTTAACTACGAGCAGTACTTC
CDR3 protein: CASSVHPGLVNYEQYF

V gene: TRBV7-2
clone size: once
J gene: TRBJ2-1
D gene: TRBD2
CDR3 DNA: TGTGCCAGCAGCCCCGGGGGTAGCGGGAGGGGACGGGAGCAGTTCTTC
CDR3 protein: CASSPGGSGRGREQFF

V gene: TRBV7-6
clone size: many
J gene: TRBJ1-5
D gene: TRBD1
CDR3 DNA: TGTGCCAGCAGCCTCGGACAGGGGGCATGGCAGCCCCAGCATTTT
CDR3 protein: CASSLGQGAWQPQHF

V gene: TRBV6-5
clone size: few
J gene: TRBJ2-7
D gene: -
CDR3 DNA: TGTGCCAGCAGTTACTCGAGCCCGGGGGAGCAGTACTTC
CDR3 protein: CASSYSSPGEQYF

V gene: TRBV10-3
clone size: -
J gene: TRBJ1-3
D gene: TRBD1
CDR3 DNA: TGTGCCACCGAAGGGACAGCCTCTGGAAACACCATATATTTT
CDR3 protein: CATEGTASGNTIYF

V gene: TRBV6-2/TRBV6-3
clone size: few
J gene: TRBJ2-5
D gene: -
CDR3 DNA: TGTGCCAGCAGTTCTCAGGACTCAAGGACGGGAGAGACCCAGTACTTC
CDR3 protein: CASSSQDSRTGETQYF

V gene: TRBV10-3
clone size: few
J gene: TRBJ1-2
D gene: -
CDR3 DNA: TGTGCCATCAGTGCCAGGGATGCTAACTATGGCTACACCTTC
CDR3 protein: CAISARDANYGYTF

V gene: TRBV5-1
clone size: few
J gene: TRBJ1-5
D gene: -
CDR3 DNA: TGCGCCAGCAGCTTGTCGGGCCCGGAGAGCAATCAGCCCCAGCATTTT
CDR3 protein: CASSLSGPESNQPQHF

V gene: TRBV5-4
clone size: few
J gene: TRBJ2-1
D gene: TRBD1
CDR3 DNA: TGTGCCAGCAGCTCACCCGGGACAGGGCACGATGAGCAGTTCTTC
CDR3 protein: CASSSPGTGHDEQFF

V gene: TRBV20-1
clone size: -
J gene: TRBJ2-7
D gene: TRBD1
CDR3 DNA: TGCAGTGCTGCCCTGACAGGGGTCGAGCAGTACTTC
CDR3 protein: CSAALTGVEQYF

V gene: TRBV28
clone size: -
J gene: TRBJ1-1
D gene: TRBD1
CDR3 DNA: TGTGCCAGCAGACCGACAGGGGTGACTGAAGCTTTCTTT
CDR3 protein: CASRPTGVTEAFF

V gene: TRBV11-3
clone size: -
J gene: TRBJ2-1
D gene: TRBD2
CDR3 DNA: TGTGCCAGCAGCAAAGGGACTAGCGGACGCAATGAGCAGTTCTTC
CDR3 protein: CASSKGTSGRNEQFF

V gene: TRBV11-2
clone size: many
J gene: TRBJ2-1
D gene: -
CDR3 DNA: TGTGCCAGCGTCTCTAGCGAACCCCTCTACAATGAGCAGTTCTTC
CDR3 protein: CASVSSEPLYNEQFF

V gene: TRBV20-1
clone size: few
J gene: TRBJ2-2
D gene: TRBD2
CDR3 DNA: TGCAGTGCGGGAGGGGACACCGGGGAGCTGTTTTTT
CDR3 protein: CSAGGDTGELFF

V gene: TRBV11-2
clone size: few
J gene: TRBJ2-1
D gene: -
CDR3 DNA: TGTGCCAGCAGCCACCCGATGAGGGACAATGAGCAGTTCTTC
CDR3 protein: CASSHPMRDNEQFF

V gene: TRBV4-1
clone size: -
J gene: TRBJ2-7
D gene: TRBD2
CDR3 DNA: TGCGCCAGCAGCTCCAGCGGGGCCTACGAGCAGTACTTC
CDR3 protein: CASSSSGAYEQYF

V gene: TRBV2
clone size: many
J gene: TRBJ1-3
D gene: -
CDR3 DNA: TGTGCCAGCAGTGAAAACCCCCGGCGGACCATATATTTT
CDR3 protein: CASSENPRRTIYF

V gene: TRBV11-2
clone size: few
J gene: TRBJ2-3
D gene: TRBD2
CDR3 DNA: TGTGCCAGCAGCTTAGGACTAGCGAAGCAAGATACGCAGTATTTT
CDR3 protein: CASSLGLAKQDTQYF

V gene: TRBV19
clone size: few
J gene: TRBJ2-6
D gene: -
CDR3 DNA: TGTGCCAGTAGACAATACGCTGGGGCCAACGTCCTGACTTTC
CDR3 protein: CASRQYAGANVLTF

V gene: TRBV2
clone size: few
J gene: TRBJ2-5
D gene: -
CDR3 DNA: TGTGCCAGCAGTGAGGGGAAAGAGACCCAGTACTTC
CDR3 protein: CASSEGKETQYF

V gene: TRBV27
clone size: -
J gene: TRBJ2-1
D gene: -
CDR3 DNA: TGTGCCAGCAGCAGACGCGGGGGCCCCTACAATGAGCAGTTCTTC
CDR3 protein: CASSRRGGPYNEQFF

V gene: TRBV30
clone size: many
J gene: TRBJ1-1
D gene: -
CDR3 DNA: TGTGCCTGGAGTTCGGGGGTACTAGGGAACACTGAAGCTTTCTTT
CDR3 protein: CAWSSGVLGNTEAFF

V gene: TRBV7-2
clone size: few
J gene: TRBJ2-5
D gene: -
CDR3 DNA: TGTGCCAGCAGCTCCCAAGGACTCAAGCAAGAGACCCAGTACTTC
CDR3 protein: CASSSQGLKQETQYF